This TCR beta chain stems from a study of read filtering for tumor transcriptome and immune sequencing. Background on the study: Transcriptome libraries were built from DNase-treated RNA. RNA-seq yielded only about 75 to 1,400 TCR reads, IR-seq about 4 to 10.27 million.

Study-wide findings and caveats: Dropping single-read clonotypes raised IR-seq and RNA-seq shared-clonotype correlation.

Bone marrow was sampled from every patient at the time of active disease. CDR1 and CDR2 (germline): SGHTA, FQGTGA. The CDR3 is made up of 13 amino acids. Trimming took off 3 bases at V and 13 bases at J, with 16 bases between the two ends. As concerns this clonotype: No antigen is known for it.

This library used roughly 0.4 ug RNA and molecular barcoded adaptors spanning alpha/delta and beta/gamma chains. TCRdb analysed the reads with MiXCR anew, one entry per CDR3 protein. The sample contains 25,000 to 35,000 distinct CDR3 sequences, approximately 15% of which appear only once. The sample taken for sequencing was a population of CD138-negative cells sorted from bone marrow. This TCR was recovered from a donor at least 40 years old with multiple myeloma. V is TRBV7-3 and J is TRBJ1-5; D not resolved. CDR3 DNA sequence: TGTGCCAGCAGCTTCCAACCGGGTACACCTCAGCATTTT. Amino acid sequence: CASSFQPGTPQHF.